This TCR beta chain was profiled in a study of response to subunit inactivated influenza vaccine. Trimming removed 3 bases from V and 6 bases from J, with 6 bases in between. The CDR3 consists of 11 residues. TCRdb called the RT-PCR reads again in MiXCR, with one record for every CDR3 protein. This table holds around 600,000 distinct CDR3 sequences, approximately 10% found once. These data were also reused for a study on T cells expressing NK-cell markers. That source adds: Scientists made TCR beta cDNA using 5'RACE template switching with UMIs. TCR beta repertoires came from sorted CD3+CD56+NKG2C+, CD3+CD56+NKG2C- and CD3+CD56-NKG2C+ T cells. The CD3+CD56-NKG2C+ fraction was also led by these clonotypes in a handful of donors.

The sequences come from PBMCs from blood, collected on the day of vaccination. This chain links TRBV12-3 or TRBV12-4 with TRBJ2-7; no firm D call. The sequence derives from a man aged 50-59 years who received an inactivated influenza vaccine. The CDR3 here is CASSFDSEQYF. The CDR3, as DNA: TGTGCCAGCAGTTTTGATAGCGAGCAGTACTTC.